This T cell receptor beta chain originates from a study of blood T cell repertoires in COVID-19. The CDR3 length is 15 residues. Per the germline V gene, CDR1 is WNHNN and CDR2 is SYGVQD (reference sequence). V lost 3 bases and J lost 2, with 12 bases in between. The protocol was immunoSEQ multiplex PCR, while the TCRdb copy is restricted to in-frame clones and leaves out a portion. The data show around 310,000 clones, roughly 91% seen once. The gene calls are TRBV10-1 and TRBJ2-3, with a tentative D call TRBD2 (6 bases). The sequence derives from a young woman who had recovered from COVID-19. Source material: PBMCs or T cells enriched from blood (not recorded which). The CDR3 region is CASSDGTGLTDTQYF. In DNA form, the CDR3 reads TGCGCCAGCAGTGACGGGACGGGACTCACAGATACGCAGTATTTT.